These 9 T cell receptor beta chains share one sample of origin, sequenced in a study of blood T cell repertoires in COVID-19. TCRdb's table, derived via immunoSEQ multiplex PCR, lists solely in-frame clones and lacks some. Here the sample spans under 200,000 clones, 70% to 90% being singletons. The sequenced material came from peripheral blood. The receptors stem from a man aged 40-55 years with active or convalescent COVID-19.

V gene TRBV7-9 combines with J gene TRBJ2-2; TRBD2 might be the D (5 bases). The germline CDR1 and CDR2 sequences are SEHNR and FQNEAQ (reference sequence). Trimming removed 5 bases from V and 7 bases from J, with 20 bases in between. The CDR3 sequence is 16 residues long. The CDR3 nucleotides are TGTGCCAGCAGCCCCCTACTGGACTTCCCTTACGGGGAGCTGTTTTTT. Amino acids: CASSPLLDFPYGELFF.

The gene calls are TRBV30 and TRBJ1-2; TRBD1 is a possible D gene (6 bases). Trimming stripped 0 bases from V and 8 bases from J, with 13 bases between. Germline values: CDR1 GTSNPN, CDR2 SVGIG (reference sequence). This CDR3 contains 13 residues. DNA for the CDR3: TGTGCCTGGAGTGTACGGGGGGCGCTAGGCTACACCTTC. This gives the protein CAWSVRGALGYTF.

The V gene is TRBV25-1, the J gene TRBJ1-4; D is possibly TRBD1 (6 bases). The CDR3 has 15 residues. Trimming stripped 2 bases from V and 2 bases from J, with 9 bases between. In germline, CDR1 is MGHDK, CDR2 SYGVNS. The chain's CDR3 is CASSEAGETNEKLFF. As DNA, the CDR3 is TGTGCCAGCAGTGAAGCAGGGGAGACTAATGAAAAACTGTTTTTT.

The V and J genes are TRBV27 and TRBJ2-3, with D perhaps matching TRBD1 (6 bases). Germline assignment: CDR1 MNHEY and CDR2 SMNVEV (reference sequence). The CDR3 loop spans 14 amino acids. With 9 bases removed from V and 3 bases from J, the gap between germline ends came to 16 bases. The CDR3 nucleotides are TGTGCCAGAAAAAAAAGGGGGAAGACAGATACGCAGTATTTT. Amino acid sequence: CARKKRGKTDTQYF.

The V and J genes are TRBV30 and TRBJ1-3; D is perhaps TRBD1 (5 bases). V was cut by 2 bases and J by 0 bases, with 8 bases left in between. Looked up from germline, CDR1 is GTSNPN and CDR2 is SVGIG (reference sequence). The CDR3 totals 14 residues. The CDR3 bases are TGTGCCTGGAGTATGGGGGGCTCTGGAAACACCATATATTTT. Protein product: CAWSMGGSGNTIYF.

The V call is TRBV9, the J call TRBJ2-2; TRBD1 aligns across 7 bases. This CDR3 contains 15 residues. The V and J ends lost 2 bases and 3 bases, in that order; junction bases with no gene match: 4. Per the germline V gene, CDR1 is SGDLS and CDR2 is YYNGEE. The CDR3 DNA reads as TGTGCCAGCAGCGTCGGGACAGCGGACACCGGGGAGCTGTTTTTT. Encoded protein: CASSVGTADTGELFF. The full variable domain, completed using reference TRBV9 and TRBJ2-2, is DSGVTQTPKHLITATGQRVTLRCSPRSGDLSVYWYQQSLDQGLQFLIQYYNGEERAKGNILERFSAQQFPDLHSELNLSSLELGDSALYFCASSVGTADTGELFFGEGSRLTVL.

For the CDR3, the DNA is TGTGCCAGCAGTTTATCCAGGGATACGCAGTATTTT. Translation: CASSLSRDTQYF. The chain is built from TRBV27 and TRBJ2-3; D not certain. Trimming took off 0 bases at V and 6 bases at J, with 4 bases between the two ends. CDR1 and CDR2 from the germline V gene are MNHEY and SMNVEV (reference sequence). This CDR3 has 12 amino acids.

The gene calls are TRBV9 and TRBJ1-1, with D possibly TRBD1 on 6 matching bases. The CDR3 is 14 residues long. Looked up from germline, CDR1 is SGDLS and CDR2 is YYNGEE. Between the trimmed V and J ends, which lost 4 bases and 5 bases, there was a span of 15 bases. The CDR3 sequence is CASSRSGEGTEAFF. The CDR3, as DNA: TGTGCCAGCAGCAGGTCAGGGGAGGGGACTGAAGCTTTCTTT. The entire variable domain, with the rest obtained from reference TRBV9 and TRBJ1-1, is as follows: DSGVTQTPKHLITATGQRVTLRCSPRSGDLSVYWYQQSLDQGLQFLIQYYNGEERAKGNILERFSAQQFPDLHSELNLSSLELGDSALYFCASSRSGEGTEAFFGQGTRLTVV.

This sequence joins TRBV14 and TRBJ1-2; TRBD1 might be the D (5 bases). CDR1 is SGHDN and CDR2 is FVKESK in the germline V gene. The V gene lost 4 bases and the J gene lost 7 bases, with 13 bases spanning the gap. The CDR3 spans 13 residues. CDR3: CASSPQGRVGYTF. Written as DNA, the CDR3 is TGTGCCAGCAGCCCCCAGGGAAGGGTTGGCTACACCTTC.